This T cell receptor (beta chain) was captured by sequencing in a study of blood T cells in healthy people across ages. Trimming cost V 4 bases and J 4 bases, with 10 bases left between them. Per the germline V gene, CDR1 is DFQATT and CDR2 is SNEGSKA (reference sequence). The CDR3 runs to 12 residues. Alongside a J-beta primer mix, a sample-barcoded 5' primer served in a second PCR lasting about 6 to 12 cycles. MiXCR, run by TCRdb on the 5' RACE reads, gives a single entry per CDR3 protein. The table lists 1.4 million or so distinct CDR3 sequences, approximately 43% of them singletons, with roughly 3.7% in the top ten. This clonotype appeared a single time. Its antigen remains unidentified. Study-level points and caveats: Versus aged donors, long-lived donors had higher diversity and more naive CD4+ cells. It was held that the diversity estimates obtained from one million T cells were underestimates.

Sequenced material: blood. The chain combines TRBV20-1 with TRBJ1-1, with D uncertain. The receptor was isolated from a woman under 30 in good health. The CDR3 sequence is CSAIPGVTEAFF. Here the CDR3 DNA reads TGCAGTGCTATCCCCGGGGTCACTGAAGCTTTCTTT.